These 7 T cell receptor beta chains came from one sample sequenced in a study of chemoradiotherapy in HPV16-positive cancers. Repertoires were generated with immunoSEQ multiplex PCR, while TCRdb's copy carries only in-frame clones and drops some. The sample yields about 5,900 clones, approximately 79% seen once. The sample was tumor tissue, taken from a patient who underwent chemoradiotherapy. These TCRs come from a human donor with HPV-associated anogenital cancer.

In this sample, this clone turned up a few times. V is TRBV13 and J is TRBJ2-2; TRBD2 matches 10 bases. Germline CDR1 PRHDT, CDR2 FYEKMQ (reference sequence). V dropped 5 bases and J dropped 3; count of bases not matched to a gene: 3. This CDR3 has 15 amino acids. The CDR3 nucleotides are TGTGCCAGCAGCCCTAGCGGGGGTTACACCGGGGAGCTGTTTTTT. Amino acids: CASSPSGGYTGELFF. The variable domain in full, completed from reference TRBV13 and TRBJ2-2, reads AAGVIQSPRHLIKEKRETATLKCYPIPRHDTVYWYQQGPGQDPQFLISFYEKMQSDKGSIPDRFSAQQFSDYHSELNMSSLELGDSALYFCASSPSGGYTGELFFGEGSRLTVL.

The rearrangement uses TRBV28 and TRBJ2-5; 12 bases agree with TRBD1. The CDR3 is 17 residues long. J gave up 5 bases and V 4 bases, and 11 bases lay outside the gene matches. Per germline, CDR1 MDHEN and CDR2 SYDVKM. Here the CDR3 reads CASSSQPRDRGRETQYF. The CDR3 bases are TGTGCCAGCAGTTCCCAACCCCGGGACAGGGGGCGGGAGACCCAGTACTTC.

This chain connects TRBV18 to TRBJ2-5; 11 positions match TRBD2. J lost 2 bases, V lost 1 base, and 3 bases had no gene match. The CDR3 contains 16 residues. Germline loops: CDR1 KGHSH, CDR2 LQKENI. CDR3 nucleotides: TGTGCCAGCTCACCACAGCGGACTAGCGGGCAAGAGACCCAGTACTTC. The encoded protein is CASSPQRTSGQETQYF.

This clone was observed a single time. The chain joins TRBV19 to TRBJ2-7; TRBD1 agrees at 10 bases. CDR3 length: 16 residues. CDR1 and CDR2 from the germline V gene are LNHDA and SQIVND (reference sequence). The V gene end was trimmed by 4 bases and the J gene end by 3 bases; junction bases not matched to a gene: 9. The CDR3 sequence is CASSSTGTGVNYEQYF. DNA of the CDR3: TGTGCCAGTAGTAGTACCGGGACAGGGGTTAACTACGAGCAGTACTTC. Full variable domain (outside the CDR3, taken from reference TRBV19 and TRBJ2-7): DGGITQSPKYLFRKEGQNVTLSCEQNLNHDAMYWYRQDPGQGLRLIYYSQIVNDFQKGDIAEGYSVSREKKESFPLTVTSAQKNPTAFYLCASSSTGTGVNYEQYFGPGTRLTVT.

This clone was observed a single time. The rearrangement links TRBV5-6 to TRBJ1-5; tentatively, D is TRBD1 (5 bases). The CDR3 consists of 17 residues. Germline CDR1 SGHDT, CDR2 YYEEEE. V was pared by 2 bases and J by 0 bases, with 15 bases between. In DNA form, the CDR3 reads TGTGCCAGCAGCTTTACCGGGACCACTTATAGCAATCAGCCCCAGCATTTT. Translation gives CASSFTGTTYSNQPQHF.

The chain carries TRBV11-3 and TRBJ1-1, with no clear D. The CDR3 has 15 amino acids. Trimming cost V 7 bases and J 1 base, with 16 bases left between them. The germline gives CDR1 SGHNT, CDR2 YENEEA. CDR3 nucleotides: TGTGCCAGCATAGGCGGGAAACGGCGGAACACTGAAGCTTTCTTT. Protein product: CASIGGKRRNTEAFF.

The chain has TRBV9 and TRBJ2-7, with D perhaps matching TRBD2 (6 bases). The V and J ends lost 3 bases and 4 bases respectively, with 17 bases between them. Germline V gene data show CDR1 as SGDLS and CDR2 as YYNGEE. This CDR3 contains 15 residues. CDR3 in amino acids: CASSGGAGVDYEQYF. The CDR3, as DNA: TGTGCCAGCAGCGGCGGGGCTGGGGTCGATTACGAGCAGTACTTC.